The rows below give T cell receptor beta chains drawn from one sample of a study of regulatory T cells in long-lasting Graves disease. TCRdb reprocessed the multiplex PCR reads via MiXCR and lists one record per CDR3 protein. The profile covers approximately 380,000 distinct CDR3 sequences, with around 21% appearing a single time and less than 25% taken by the ten largest. The input for sequencing was peripheral blood mononuclear cells (PBMCs), taken when the disease was refractory, from a patient treated with antithyroid drugs. These receptors originate from a female donor with Graves disease. The CDR3 runs from the conserved cysteine through the conserved F or W. Each record gives: J gene, CDR3 length, D gene, clone size, V gene, CDR3 protein, CDR3 DNA. D genes are given only for firm matches. Clone size is given for some rows only: seen once, a few or many times, or a class if the clone is expanded.

TRBJ2-2,14,.,.,TRBV7-9,CASSSYRDTGELFF,TGTGCCAGCAGCTCCTACAGGGACACCGGGGAGCTGTTTTTT
TRBJ2-7,13,.,.,TRBV12-3/TRBV12-4,CASSSTGLGEQYF,TGTGCCAGCAGTTCCACAGGCCTTGGCGAGCAGTACTTC
TRBJ2-3,15,TRBD1,.,TRBV29-1,CSVSRGTGSADTQYF,TGCAGCGTCTCTAGGGGGACAGGGAGCGCAGATACGCAGTATTTT
TRBJ2-7,13,.,few,TRBV20-1,CSALSTDSYEQYF,TGCAGTGCTCTATCGACAGATTCGTACGAGCAGTACTTC
TRBJ1-1,14,.,.,TRBV7-2,CASSPAGIGTEAFF,TGTGCCAGCAGTCCGGCGGGAATAGGAACTGAAGCTTTCTTT
TRBJ2-5,17,.,.,TRBV6-9,CASSYYGGTGTRETQYF,TGTGCCAGCAGTTACTACGGAGGGACCGGGACTCGAGAGACCCAGTACTTC
TRBJ2-5,12,.,few,TRBV6-5,CASSYGGTRNDF,TGTGCCAGCAGTTACGGTGGGACAAGGAATGACTTC
TRBJ2-2,13,.,many,TRBV7-2,CASSRGQTGELFF,TGTGCCAGCAGCCGCGGACAGACCGGGGAGCTGTTTTTT
TRBJ2-5,15,TRBD2,few,TRBV20-1,CSAIEREGIQETQYF,TGCAGTGCTATAGAGCGGGAGGGCATCCAAGAGACCCAGTACTTC
TRBJ1-1,16,TRBD1,many,TRBV20-1,CSARDPDRGGETEAFF,TGCAGTGCTAGAGACCCGGACAGGGGCGGGGAAACTGAAGCTTTCTTT
TRBJ1-1,14,.,many,TRBV25-1,CASSGTGGGTEAFF,TGTGCCAGCAGTGGCACAGGAGGGGGCACTGAAGCTTTCTTT
TRBJ1-1,15,.,few,TRBV7-2,CASSLRGAQRTEAFF,TGTGCCAGCAGCCTTCGGGGGGCGCAAAGGACTGAAGCTTTCTTT
TRBJ2-7,15,.,few,TRBV20-1,CSALGDGGRSYEQYF,TGCAGTGCCCTCGGGGACGGCGGGCGCTCCTACGAGCAGTACTTC
TRBJ2-5,13,TRBD1,many,TRBV20-1,CSAIDRGRETQYF,TGCAGTGCTATCGACAGGGGGCGGGAGACCCAGTACTTC
TRBJ2-5,17,TRBD2,few,TRBV7-9,CASCQGLADTYQETQYF,TGTGCCAGCTGCCAGGGACTAGCGGACACGTACCAAGAGACCCAGTACTTC
TRBJ2-7,14,.,.,TRBV7-9,CASSSHREMDEQYF,TGTGCCAGCAGCTCTCACCGGGAGATGGACGAGCAGTACTTC
TRBJ2-1,14,TRBD2,.,TRBV6-2/TRBV6-3,CASRLAGSYNEQFF,TGTGCCAGCAGATTAGCGGGGTCCTACAATGAGCAGTTCTTC
TRBJ2-5,17,.,many,TRBV20-1,CSARDLEQASLQETQYF,TGCAGTGCTAGAGATCTGGAACAGGCCAGCCTCCAAGAGACCCAGTACTTC
TRBJ2-1,14,.,few,TRBV6-5,CASSYSGGYNEQFF,TGTGCCAGCAGTTACTCGGGGGGATACAATGAGCAGTTCTTC
TRBJ1-3,17,TRBD1,.,TRBV27,CASSGQEWTLTGNTIYF,TGTGCCAGCTCGGGACAGGAATGGACTCTAACTGGAAACACCATATATTTT
TRBJ1-6,17,TRBD1,few,TRBV2,CASSLNLAGGGNSPLHF,TGTGCCAGCAGCTTAAATCTGGCAGGGGGAGGTAATTCACCCCTCCACTTT
TRBJ2-2,14,.,few,TRBV6-1,CASSELMGTGELFF,TGTGCCAGCAGTGAATTGATGGGTACCGGGGAGCTGTTTTTT
TRBJ2-7,17,TRBD2,.,TRBV7-2,CASSSGPRSSGVYEQYF,TGTGCCAGCAGCTCAGGGCCCCGCTCTAGCGGGGTTTACGAGCAGTACTTC
TRBJ1-1,15,TRBD1,many,TRBV19,CASSRMTQGGAEAFF,TGTGCCAGTAGTAGAATGACCCAGGGGGGCGCTGAAGCTTTCTTT
TRBJ1-2,13,.,many,TRBV13,CASSQRGGGGYTF,TGTGCCAGCAGCCAGCGGGGAGGTGGGGGCTACACCTTC
TRBJ2-5,13,.,few,TRBV18,CASSPLPQETQYF,TGTGCCAGCTCACCCCTGCCTCAAGAGACCCAGTACTTC
TRBJ2-7,11,.,few,TRBV29-1,CSVETGYEQYF,TGCAGCGTTGAAACCGGCTACGAGCAGTACTTC
TRBJ2-2,14,.,.,TRBV4-3,CASSQDYTTGELFF,TGCGCCAGCAGCCAAGATTACACCACCGGGGAGCTGTTTTTT
TRBJ2-2,17,TRBD2,few,TRBV7-8,CASSLPSGTSRAGELFF,TGTGCCAGCAGCTTGCCCTCCGGGACTAGCAGGGCCGGGGAGCTGTTTTTT
TRBJ2-7,15,TRBD2,.,TRBV5-4,CASSSGTSVRYEQYF,TGTGCCAGCAGCTCCGGGACTAGCGTCCGCTACGAGCAGTACTTC
TRBJ1-4,13,.,many,TRBV30,CAWKPHGDEKLFF,TGTGCCTGGAAGCCGCACGGGGATGAAAAACTGTTTTTT